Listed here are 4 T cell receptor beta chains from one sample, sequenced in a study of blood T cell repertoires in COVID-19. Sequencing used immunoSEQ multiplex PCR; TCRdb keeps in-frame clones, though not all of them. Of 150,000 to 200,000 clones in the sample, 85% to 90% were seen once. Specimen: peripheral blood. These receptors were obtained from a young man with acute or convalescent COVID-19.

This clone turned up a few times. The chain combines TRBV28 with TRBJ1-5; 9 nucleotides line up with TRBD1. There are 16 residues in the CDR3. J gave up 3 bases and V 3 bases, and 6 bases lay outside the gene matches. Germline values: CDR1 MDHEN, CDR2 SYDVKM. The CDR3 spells CASSFPRDRDNQPQHF. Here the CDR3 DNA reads TGTGCCAGCAGTTTCCCCCGGGACAGGGACAATCAGCCCCAGCATTTT.

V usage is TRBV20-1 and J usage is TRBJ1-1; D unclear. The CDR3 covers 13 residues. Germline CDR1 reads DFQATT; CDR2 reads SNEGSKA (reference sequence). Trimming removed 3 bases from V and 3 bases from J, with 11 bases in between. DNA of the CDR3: TGCAGTGCTAGTCTTACGGGGTACACTGAAGCTTTCTTT. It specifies CSASLTGYTEAFF.

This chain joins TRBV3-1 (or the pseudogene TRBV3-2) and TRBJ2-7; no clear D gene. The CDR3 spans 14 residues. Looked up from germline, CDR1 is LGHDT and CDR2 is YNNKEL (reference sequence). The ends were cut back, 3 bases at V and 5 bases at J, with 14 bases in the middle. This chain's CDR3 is CASSQSRSRNEQYF. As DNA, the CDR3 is TGTGCCAGCAGCCAGTCCAGGTCCCGGAACGAGCAGTACTTC.

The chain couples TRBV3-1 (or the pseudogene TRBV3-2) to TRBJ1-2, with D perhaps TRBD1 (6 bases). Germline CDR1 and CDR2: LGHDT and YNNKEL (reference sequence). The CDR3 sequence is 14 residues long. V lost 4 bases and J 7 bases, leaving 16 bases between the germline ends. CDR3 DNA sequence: TGTGCCAGCAGCCCCCGGAGAGGGGGGGCTGGCTACACCTTC. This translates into CASSPRRGGAGYTF.